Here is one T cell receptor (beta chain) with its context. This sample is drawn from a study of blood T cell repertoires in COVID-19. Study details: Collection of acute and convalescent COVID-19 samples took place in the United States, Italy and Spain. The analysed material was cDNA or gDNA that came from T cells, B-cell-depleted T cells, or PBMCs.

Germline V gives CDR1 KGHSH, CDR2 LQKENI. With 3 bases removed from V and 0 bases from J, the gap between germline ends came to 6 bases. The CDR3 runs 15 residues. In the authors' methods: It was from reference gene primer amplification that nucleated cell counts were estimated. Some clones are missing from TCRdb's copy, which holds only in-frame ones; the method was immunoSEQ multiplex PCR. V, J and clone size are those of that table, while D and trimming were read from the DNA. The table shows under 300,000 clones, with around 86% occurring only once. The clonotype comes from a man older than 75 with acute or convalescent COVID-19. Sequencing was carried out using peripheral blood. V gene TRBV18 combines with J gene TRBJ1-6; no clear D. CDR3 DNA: TGTGCCAGCTCACCTTTCGGCTCCTATAATTCACCCCTCCACTTT. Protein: CASSPFGSYNSPLHF. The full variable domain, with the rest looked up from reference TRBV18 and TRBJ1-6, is NAGVMQNPRHLVRRRGQEARLRCSPMKGHSHVYWYRQLPEEGLKFMVYLQKENIIDESGMPKERFSAEFPKEGPSILRIQQVVRGDSAAYFCASSPFGSYNSPLHFGNGTRLTVT.